The 17 T cell receptor beta chains below were found in one sample sequenced in a study of blood T cell repertoires in COVID-19. The table came from immunoSEQ multiplex PCR; TCRdb's copy has only in-frame clones and leaves some out. The top ten hold approximately 7% of the sample, which has about 68,000 clones, around 87% seen once. Sequenced material: peripheral blood. The source of these receptors is a man aged 50 or older with active COVID-19.

This chain uses TRBV5-5 with TRBJ1-1, with unresolved D. The V gene's germline CDR1 is SGHKS and CDR2 YYEKEE (reference sequence). This CDR3 is 13 amino acids long. Trimming removed 0 bases from V and 4 bases from J, with 7 bases in between. CDR3 sequence: CASSLVPGTEAFF. The CDR3 DNA reads TGTGCCAGCAGCTTGGTTCCGGGCACTGAAGCTTTCTTT.

This clone was detected only a few times. The V and J genes are TRBV6-1 and TRBJ1-3, with a possible D match to TRBD1 (5 bases). The germline V gene encodes CDR1 MNHNS and CDR2 SASEGT. V shed 2 bases and J shed 0 bases, with 5 bases lying between them. This CDR3 region has 14 residues. The DNA of the CDR3 is TGTGCCAGCAGTGAAAGGGGCTCTGGAAACACCATATATTTT. Translation: CASSERGSGNTIYF.

This clone was counted a few times. The chain combines TRBV6-5 with TRBJ2-7; 10 bases fit TRBD1. The CDR3 contains 15 residues. The V segment lost 7 bases and the J segment 4 bases; nucleotides outside the gene matches: 10. The germline CDR1 and CDR2 sequences are MNHEY and SVGAGI. The CDR3 protein is CASTVSGTGVYEQYF. The CDR3, as DNA: TGTGCCAGCACCGTTTCCGGGACAGGGGTATACGAGCAGTACTTC.

V and J are TRBV5-1 and TRBJ2-3; TRBD1 matches at 7 bases. V was clipped by 7 bases and J by 2 bases; unmatched bases: 10. The germline CDR1 and CDR2 sequences are SGHRS and YFSETQ. CDR3 length: 15 amino acids. The CDR3 DNA reads TGCGCCAGCGAGAAGGACAGGTCCTTCACAGATACGCAGTATTTT. Its protein product is CASEKDRSFTDTQYF.

The gene calls are TRBV7-2 and TRBJ2-2, with TRBD2 matching over 7 bases. With V trimmed by 1 base and J by 4 bases, 3 bases remained unmatched. This CDR3 spans 15 amino acids. Germline assignment: CDR1 SGHTA and CDR2 FQGNSA. CDR3 sequence: CASSLGGRSTGELFF. Written as DNA, the CDR3 is TGTGCCAGCAGCTTAGGCGGGAGATCCACCGGGGAGCTGTTTTTT.

The V call is TRBV10-3, the J call TRBJ2-1; D not resolved. This CDR3 is built from 13 residues. Germline lookup yields CDR1 ENHRY and CDR2 SYGVKD. V lost 10 bases and J lost 2, with 12 bases in between. For the CDR3, the DNA is TGTGCCACTAAGCCCGACACCTACAATGAGCAGTTCTTC. This gives the protein CATKPDTYNEQFF.

As DNA, the CDR3 is TGTGCCAGCAGCTACTCAGGGGATGTTGGGTCCCCAGATACGCAGTATTTT. Its protein product is CASSYSGDVGSPDTQYF. The V and J genes are TRBV4-2 and TRBJ2-3; D possibly corresponds to TRBD1 (6 bases). V was clipped by 5 bases and J by 4 bases, with 22 bases between them. This CDR3 comprises 17 residues. The germline V gene encodes CDR1 LGHNA and CDR2 YNFKEQ.

The chain combines TRBV9 with TRBJ1-2, with unresolved D. Germline CDR1 SGDLS, CDR2 YYNGEE. The CDR3 runs 18 residues. Trimming cost V 1 base and J 2 bases, with 21 bases left between them. CDR3 sequence reads: CASSVTPQPGRGNYGYTF. The CDR3 DNA sequence: TGTGCCAGCAGCGTAACCCCCCAACCTGGCAGAGGCAACTATGGCTACACCTTC.

The gene calls are TRBV6-5 and TRBJ2-2; D perhaps matches TRBD2 (5 bases). CDR3 length: 14 amino acids. CDR1 is MNHEY, CDR2 SVGAGI, per germline. Trimming stripped 7 bases from V and 2 bases from J, with 11 bases between. The CDR3 sequence: CASTMDSNTGELFF. As DNA, the CDR3 is TGTGCCAGCACCATGGACTCTAACACCGGGGAGCTGTTTTTT.

The chain is built from TRBV20-1 and TRBJ2-1, with 11 positions matching TRBD2. CDR3 length: 23 amino acids. CDR1 is DFQATT and CDR2 is SNEGSKA in the germline V gene (reference sequence). The V gene end was trimmed by 3 bases and the J gene end by 2 bases; junction bases not matched to a gene: 27. The CDR3 loop reads CSASLFRDRAGTSGSNPYNEQFF. CDR3 in DNA: TGCAGTGCTAGTCTTTTTAGGGACCGAGCCGGGACTAGCGGATCAAATCCCTACAATGAGCAGTTCTTC.

The chain couples TRBV7-2 to TRBJ2-3; 7 bases align to TRBD2. The V gene end was trimmed by 4 bases and the J gene end by 3 bases; junction bases not matched to a gene: 10. Germline CDR1 SGHTA, CDR2 FQGNSA. CDR3 length: 16 amino acids. This CDR3 reads CASSYSAAGRTDTQYF. CDR3 coding DNA: TGTGCCAGCAGCTACTCCGCAGCGGGACGAACAGATACGCAGTATTTT.

This chain joins TRBV28 and TRBJ2-2, with 8 bases that match TRBD1. With 5 bases clipped from V and 3 bases from J, the junction kept 5 bases outside the gene matches. The CDR3 is 15 residues long. In germline, CDR1 is MDHEN, CDR2 SYDVKM. In DNA form, the CDR3 reads TGTGCCAGCAGTCTCTTGGACAGGGACACCGGGGAGCTGTTTTTT. Translated, it gives CASSLLDRDTGELFF.

The chain couples TRBV29-1 to TRBJ2-5, with D unresolved. In germline, CDR1 is SQVTM, CDR2 ANQGSEA. The CDR3 contains 11 residues. V gave up 7 bases and J gave up 5 bases, with 11 bases separating them. CDR3 in amino acids: CSGWPWETQYF. CDR3 DNA: TGCAGCGGATGGCCCTGGGAGACCCAGTACTTC.

This clone was picked up one time. The chain carries TRBV6-5 and TRBJ2-7, with unresolved D. V was cut by 4 bases and J by 2 bases, with 12 bases left in between. The CDR3 spans 14 residues. Germline V gene data show CDR1 as MNHEY and CDR2 as SVGAGI. In DNA, the CDR3 is TGTGCCAGCAGTTTCCGACACCGGACCTACGAGCAGTACTTC. It translates to CASSFRHRTYEQYF.

The chain uses TRBV30 and TRBJ2-3, with TRBD2 matching 8 bases. V lost 1 base, J lost 1 base, and 13 bases stayed unmatched. Germline CDR1 GTSNPN, CDR2 SVGIG (reference sequence). This CDR3 contains 18 residues. CDR3 coding DNA: TGTGCCTGGAGTGAAACTAGCGGTTATACTTGGGGCACAGATACGCAGTATTTT. It yields the protein CAWSETSGYTWGTDTQYF.

The V and J genes are TRBV7-9 and TRBJ2-1; a possible D gene is TRBD1 (6 bases). CDR1 is SEHNR, CDR2 FQNEAQ, per germline (reference sequence). CDR3 length equals 14 residues. Trimming shortened V by 0 bases and J by 9 bases, and 12 bases separated the two germline ends. The CDR3 bases are TGTGCCAGCAGCTTAGCTTACAGGGATGGTGAGCAGTTCTTC. It specifies CASSLAYRDGEQFF.

The chain employs TRBV15 and TRBJ1-4; D is unclear. The CDR3 contains 16 residues. With 5 bases removed from V and 2 bases from J, the gap between germline ends came to 15 bases. Germline-derived CDR1 and CDR2 are LNHNV and YYDKDF (reference sequence). For the CDR3, the DNA is TGTGCCACCAGCTCTGAAGGAGGAGGCACTAATGAAAAACTGTTTTTT. Residues: CATSSEGGGTNEKLFF.